The 13 T cell receptor beta chains below all came from one sample that was sequenced in a study of cytomegalovirus exposure and HLA in healthy donors. Produced via immunoSEQ multiplex PCR; TCRdb's table is partial and in-frame only. The sample consists of around 250,000 clones, nearly 90% of them appearing once. Sequenced input: PBMCs. The source of these receptors is a woman between 18 and 29 years old in good health and CMV-seronegative.

The chain links TRBV2 to TRBJ1-5; 7 bases are a match to TRBD1. Germline V gene data show CDR1 as SNHLY and CDR2 as FYNNEI. V dropped 6 bases and J dropped 4; count of bases not matched to a gene: 6. The length of the CDR3 is 14 residues. This CDR3 reads CASSETGQNQPQHF. The DNA for the CDR3 is TGTGCCAGCAGCGAGACAGGGCAGAATCAGCCCCAGCATTTT.

This clone came up a few times. The rearrangement links TRBV10-1 to TRBJ1-2, with 8 bases fitting TRBD1. V gave up 4 bases and J gave up 5 bases; unmatched junction bases: 3. Per germline, CDR1 WNHNN and CDR2 SYGVQD (reference sequence). The CDR3 is made up of 13 amino acids. CDR3 sequence (DNA): TGCGCCAGCAGTGCAGGGGGCGCGTATGGCTACACCTTC. It is translated as CASSAGGAYGYTF.

The chain joins TRBV5-1 to TRBJ2-1; a possible D gene is TRBD2 (6 bases). The CDR3 length is 16 residues. V lost 0 bases and J lost 0, with 10 bases in between. Germline V gene sequence: CDR1 SGHRS, CDR2 YFSETQ. In DNA form, the CDR3 reads TGCGCCAGCAGCTTGGGGGGGGATCCCTCCTACAATGAGCAGTTCTTC. It codes for CASSLGGDPSYNEQFF.

The V gene is TRBV7-8, the J gene TRBJ1-5; 7 nucleotides line up with TRBD1. CDR3 length equals 13 residues. V gave up 4 bases and J gave up 7 bases; unmatched junction bases: 4. Germline V CDR1 and CDR2: SGHVS, FQNEAQ. The CDR3 coding sequence is TGTGCCAGCAGCTCAGGGGGGAGGCAGCCCCAGCATTTT. Translated, it gives CASSSGGRQPQHF.

The rearrangement uses TRBV5-1 and TRBJ2-5; 7 nucleotides line up with TRBD1. The J segment lost 2 bases and the V segment lost 4 bases, leaving 11 bases of the junction unmatched. This CDR3 spans 16 amino acids. Germline lookup yields CDR1 SGHRS and CDR2 YFSETQ. CDR3 sequence (DNA): TGCGCCAGCAGCCCCGCGTGGACCAGGGGGCAAGAGACCCAGTACTTC. Its protein product is CASSPAWTRGQETQYF.

V and J are TRBV28 and TRBJ2-4, with D perhaps TRBD2 (6 bases). Trimming left V 6 bases short and J 8 bases short, with 23 bases between. The CDR3 spans 16 residues. Germline assignment: CDR1 MDHEN and CDR2 SYDVKM. DNA for the CDR3: TGTGCCAGCAGCCCCCGGCGGGACGGACTGAAACACATTCAGTACTTC. It codes for CASSPRRDGLKHIQYF.

This clone was seen a few times. The chain combines TRBV30 with TRBJ2-7; D might be TRBD1 (6 bases). Trimming cost V 0 bases and J 5 bases, with 11 bases left between them. CDR3 length equals 13 residues. In germline, CDR1 is GTSNPN, CDR2 SVGIG (reference sequence). CDR3 DNA sequence: TGTGCCTGGAGTGTACAGGGACCCCACGAGCAGTACTTC. Residues: CAWSVQGPHEQYF.

The chain couples TRBV11-2 to TRBJ1-4; D is ambiguous. Per the germline V gene, CDR1 is SGHAT and CDR2 is FQNNGV. This CDR3 contains 12 residues. V lost 8 bases and J 3 bases, leaving 7 bases between the germline ends. CDR3 DNA: TGTGCCAGCGCGTCCCCTAATGAAAAACTGTTTTTT. This encodes CASASPNEKLFF.

The chain couples TRBV28 to TRBJ1-4; TRBD1 is a possible D gene (5 bases). This CDR3 region has 16 residues. CDR1 is MDHEN, CDR2 SYDVKM, per germline. CDR3 sequence: CAGSAGGTRANEKLFF. CDR3 DNA: TGTGCGGGCAGCGCCGGGGGAACTAGGGCTAATGAAAAACTGTTTTTT.

The V and J genes are TRBV6-4 and TRBJ2-1; D is possibly TRBD2 (6 bases). The V and J ends lost 3 bases and 5 bases respectively, with 11 bases between them. CDR3 length equals 14 residues. Germline CDR1 reads MRHNA; CDR2 reads SNTAGT. In nucleotides, the CDR3 is TGTGCCAGCAGTGAGCGGCGGGAAGACAATGAGCAGTTCTTC. It specifies CASSERREDNEQFF.

The rearrangement joins TRBV2 to TRBJ2-5, with TRBD1 as a possible D gene (7 bases). CDR3 length: 15 amino acids. In germline, CDR1 is SNHLY, CDR2 FYNNEI. The V gene lost 5 bases and the J gene lost 2 bases, with 15 bases spanning the gap. The CDR3: CASSIQTGTQETQYF. The CDR3 DNA reads as TGTGCCAGCAGTATACAGACAGGGACTCAAGAGACCCAGTACTTC. The variable domain in full, completed from reference TRBV2 and TRBJ2-5, reads EPEVTQTPSHQVTQMGQEVILRCVPISNHLYFYWYRQILGQKVEFLVSFYNNEISEKSEIFDDQFSVERPDGSNFTLKIRSTKLEDSAMYFCASSIQTGTQETQYFGPGTRLLVL.

The rearrangement uses TRBV2 and TRBJ2-3; 9 nucleotides line up with TRBD2. CDR3 length: 20 residues. Germline lookup yields CDR1 SNHLY and CDR2 FYNNEI. V was clipped by 3 bases and J by 0 bases; unmatched bases: 16. The CDR3 DNA is TGTGCCAGCAGTGACCTAGTCGCTAGCGGGGCAACTTCTAGCACAGATACGCAGTATTTT. It codes for CASSDLVASGATSSTDTQYF.

This clone occurred a few times. The chain links TRBV6-1 to TRBJ1-2, with 7 bases identical to TRBD1. Germline values: CDR1 MNHNS, CDR2 SASEGT. The CDR3 is 13 amino acids. V shed 2 bases and J 7 bases; nucleotides not matched to a gene: 4. CDR3 in DNA: TGTGCCAGCAGTGAAAGGCAGGGGGTTGGCTACACCTTC. This gives the protein CASSERQGVGYTF.